The clone carrying this T cell receptor beta chain was counted a few times. Sequencing was performed with immunoSEQ multiplex PCR; in TCRdb, only in-frame clones are kept and a portion is missing. The sample has 30,000 or so clones, roughly four fifths seen once. These data come from a study of early stage breast cancer tumors. V gave up 3 bases and J gave up 4 bases; unmatched junction bases: 5. Germline assignment: CDR1 ENHRY and CDR2 SYGVKD. This CDR3 region has 17 residues. The origin of this receptor is a person aged 35-49 years with breast cancer. The chain links TRBV10-3 to TRBJ2-2; TRBD2 matches at 13 bases. Sequenced input: blood. The CDR3 sequence is CAISDPRLAGGTGELFF. The CDR3 DNA follows: TGTGCCATCAGTGACCCCCGACTAGCGGGAGGCACCGGGGAGCTGTTTTTT.